This T cell receptor beta chain was identified during a study of blood T cells in healthy people across ages. Broader study findings: The study found more naive CD4+ cells and higher diversity in long-lived than aged donors.

Of note for this clonotype: Its antigen is as yet unknown.

Primed by a sample-barcoded 5' primer and a J-beta primer mix, a second PCR proceeded for 7 to 11 cycles. Each cDNA molecule carried a tag from a template-switch adaptor that contained 12 random nucleotides. TCRdb redid the calling of the 5' RACE reads with MiXCR, one entry per CDR3 protein. The profile shows 2 million or so distinct CDR3 sequences, just under 50% of them singletons. The clonotype comes from a woman aged 40 to 49 in good health. Sequencing input: blood.

CDR3 loop: CASSASRGYGYTF. DNA for the CDR3: TGTGCCAGCAGTGCAAGCAGGGGTTATGGCTACACCTTC. The gene calls are TRBV6-5 and TRBJ1-2; tentatively, D is TRBD1 (6 bases). Germline assignment: CDR1 MNHEY and CDR2 SVGAGI. This CDR3 contains 13 residues. Trimming cost V 5 bases and J 5 bases, with 12 bases left between them.